This is a list of T cell receptor beta chains from one sample in a study of T cell repertoires in cytomegalovirus infection. Antigens of these TCRs are unknown. A single record per CDR3 protein comes from TCRdb applying MiXCR to the reads. The sample shows approximately 470,000 distinct CDR3 sequences, approximately 46% of them seen only once. This specimen was cultured PBMCs, taken from culture after CMV antigen stimulation. These receptors were obtained from a human donor in good health (CMV status not recorded). Some clones in this sample may be carry-over from other donors' samples. CDR3s include the opening cysteine and the closing phenylalanine or tryptophan. The D gene is left open where the match is weak. Clone size appears in some rows only: once, few, many, or a class for an expanded clone.

>TRBD1|NA|TRBJ2-7|TRBV12-3/TRBV12-4
CASSFTGGYEQYF
TGTGCCAGCAGTTTCACAGGGGGGTACGAGCAGTACTTC
>NA|NA|TRBJ2-5|TRBV7-2
CASSSTRWGSETQYF
TGTGCCAGCAGCTCCACCCGCTGGGGGTCAGAGACCCAGTACTTC
>NA|NA|TRBJ2-3|TRBV18
CASSPDLADTQYF
TGTGCCAGCTCCCCGGACTTAGCAGATACGCAGTATTTT
>TRBD1|NA|TRBJ1-4|TRBV19
CASGLTGGREKLFF
TGTGCCAGTGGATTGACAGGGGGTCGTGAAAAACTGTTTTTT
>NA|once|TRBJ1-6|TRBV4-1
CASSHPTLAGSPLHF
TGCGCCAGCAGCCATCCGACACTTGCTGGTTCACCCCTCCACTTT
>NA|NA|TRBJ2-7|TRBV7-9
CASSLNRGISYEQYF
TGTGCCAGCAGCTTAAACCGGGGGATCTCCTACGAGCAGTACTTC
>NA|NA|TRBJ2-5|TRBV7-2
CASSPRPGTQETQYF
TGTGCCAGCAGCCCCCGTCCCGGGACGCAAGAGACCCAGTACTTC
>NA|few|TRBJ2-3|TRBV7-2
CASSRGRRNTDTQYF
TGTGCCAGCAGCCGAGGTAGAAGGAACACAGATACGCAGTATTTT
>TRBD2|NA|TRBJ2-2|TRBV25-1
CASSEWTSANTGELFF
TGTGCCAGCAGTGAATGGACTAGCGCGAACACCGGGGAGCTGTTTTTT
>NA|NA|TRBJ1-6|TRBV7-8
CASGDRVGGSSYNSPLHF
TGTGCCAGCGGCGATCGGGTGGGGGGCAGCTCCTATAATTCACCCCTCCACTTT
>NA|NA|TRBJ2-3|TRBV7-2
CASSPRGGPDTQYF
TGTGCCAGCAGCCCAAGGGGGGGCCCAGATACGCAGTATTTT
>NA|few|TRBJ1-2|TRBV7-9
CASSPPGRYGYTF
TGTGCCAGCAGCCCTCCTGGCCGATATGGCTACACCTTC
>NA|few|TRBJ1-1|TRBV4-2
CASSQAGANTEAFF
TGTGCCAGCAGCCAAGCAGGGGCGAACACTGAAGCTTTCTTT
>NA|few|TRBJ1-1|TRBV9
CASSVVGGGQAFF
TGTGCCAGCAGCGTAGTGGGGGGGGGGCAAGCTTTCTTT
>TRBD1|NA|TRBJ2-1|TRBV11-2
CASRATGVDEQFF
TGTGCCAGCCGAGCCACAGGGGTCGATGAGCAGTTCTTC
>TRBD2|NA|TRBJ2-3|TRBV7-2
CASSPRTSGVTDTLYF
TGTGCCAGCAGCCCCCGGACTAGCGGGGTAACAGATACGCTGTATTTT
>NA|NA|TRBJ2-1|TRBV11-2
CASSHLHGGSSYNEQFF
TGTGCCAGCAGCCATCTACATGGGGGGAGCTCCTACAATGAGCAGTTCTTC
>NA|NA|TRBJ1-5|TRBV12-3/TRBV12-4
CASSFVDRNQPQHF
TGTGCCAGCAGTTTCGTGGACCGCAATCAGCCCCAGCATTTT
>NA|NA|TRBJ2-5|TRBV29-1
CSVARGVDQETQYF
TGCAGCGTCGCTAGAGGGGTGGACCAAGAGACCCAGTACTTC
>TRBD2|NA|TRBJ2-1|TRBV2
CASSDPVGTSGYNEQFF
TGTGCCAGCAGTGATCCGGTCGGGACTAGCGGATACAATGAGCAGTTCTTC
>NA|NA|TRBJ2-5|TRBV7-4
CASSLPPGGQETQYF
TGTGCCAGCAGCTTACCCCCCGGGGGACAAGAGACCCAGTACTTC
>TRBD1|NA|TRBJ1-5|TRBV6-6
CASMQSPGQGLNQPQHF
TGTGCCAGCATGCAAAGCCCCGGACAGGGCTTGAATCAGCCCCAGCATTTT
>NA|once|TRBJ2-3|TRBV9
CASSVASTDTQYF
TGTGCCAGCAGCGTAGCTTCCACAGATACGCAGTATTTT
>NA|NA|TRBJ1-2|TRBV6-8
CASSYSRGINGYTF
TGTGCCAGCAGTTACTCGAGGGGAATTAATGGCTACACCTTC
>NA|NA|TRBJ1-2|TRBV6-8
CASSPEGWNYGYTF
TGTGCCAGCAGTCCCGAAGGATGGAACTATGGCTACACCTTC
>TRBD2|NA|TRBJ2-7|TRBV27
CASSFSLAGAYEQYF
TGTGCCAGCAGTTTTAGTCTAGCGGGAGCCTACGAGCAGTACTTC
>TRBD2|NA|TRBJ2-1|TRBV6-6
CASSQNPGLAGIEGYEQFF
TGTGCCAGCAGCCAAAACCCGGGACTAGCGGGTATCGAGGGGTATGAGCAGTTCTTC